This T cell receptor (beta chain) was obtained from a study of blood T cell repertoires in COVID-19. In the study overall: Sample material is recorded as cDNA or gDNA derived from T cells, B-cell-depleted T cells, or PBMCs.

Seattle's cohort entered during active infection and was followed longitudinally. Germline lookup yields CDR1 SGHVS and CDR2 FNYEAQ. After removal of 5 bases from V and 4 bases from J, the junction contained 9 bases not matched to a gene. The CDR3 loop spans 16 amino acids. In the original processing: Amplification with reference gene primers provided the estimates of nucleated cell counts. Clones were sequenced by immunoSEQ multiplex PCR, and TCRdb holds only the in-frame ones, with some missing. The D gene and trimming were derived from the DNA, and the V and J assignments and clone size from that table. This table holds 100,000 or so clones, roughly nine tenths found once.

Sample: peripheral blood. This TCR was sampled from a woman aged 50 to 60 with COVID-19, enrolled during active disease. The chain combines TRBV7-6 with TRBJ2-1; the match to TRBD2 covers 9 bases. The CDR3 loop reads CASSPPLAGHYNEQFF. As DNA, the CDR3 is TGTGCCAGCAGCCCCCCCCTAGCGGGGCATTACAATGAGCAGTTCTTC.